The table lists the clone carrying this T cell receptor beta chain with a few counts. No antigen is known for it. This CDR3 fails to terminate in the conserved phenylalanine or tryptophan, so it likely reflects a read error. The PCR was carried out with 60 Vbeta primers and 13 Jbeta primers. Some clones are missing from TCRdb's copy, which holds only in-frame ones; the method was immunoSEQ multiplex PCR. Here the sample spans about 88,000 clones, 77% being singletons. The sample comes from a study of cytomegalovirus exposure and HLA in healthy donors. CDR3 length equals 17 residues. CDR1 and CDR2 (germline): LGHNA, YSLEER. Trimming at V came to 0 bases and at J to 8 bases, leaving 15 bases not matched to a gene. Study-level points and caveats: According to a later analysis, most TCR beta chains associated with CMV appeared HLA-restricted.

Sequenced material: PBMCs. This chain links TRBV4-3 with TRBJ1-2; 7 positions agree with TRBD1. The clonotype originates from a woman in her thirties or forties in good health and CMV-seronegative. The CDR3 region is CASSQDFRSRGLRGYTV. The DNA of the CDR3 is TGCGCCAGCAGCCAAGATTTTAGGTCCAGGGGGTTACGAGGCTACACCGTC.